The 9 T cell receptor beta chains reported below all come from one sample, sequenced in a study of blood T cells in healthy people across ages. A J-beta primer mix and a sample-barcoded 5' primer were used in a second PCR of about 7 to 12 cycles. TCRdb re-derived calls from the 5' RACE reads in MiXCR, one entry per CDR3 protein. The repertoire holds 1.5 million to 1.8 million distinct CDR3 sequences, with roughly 43% as singletons. Material for sequencing was blood. The receptors were sampled from a woman between 18 and 29 years old in good health.

This sequence joins TRBV11-2 and TRBJ1-6, with TRBD1 as a possible D gene (6 bases). Per the germline V gene, CDR1 is SGHAT and CDR2 is FQNNGV. Trimming left V 5 bases short and J 7 bases short, with 15 bases between. The CDR3 is 15 amino acids. This chain's CDR3 is CASSKWTEVNSPLHF. The CDR3 DNA reads as TGTGCCAGCAGCAAATGGACAGAAGTCAATTCACCCCTCCACTTT.

This clonotype was seen a handful of times. The V call is TRBV12-5, the J call TRBJ2-3; D might be TRBD2 (5 bases). With 7 bases removed from V and 6 bases from J, the gap between germline ends came to 11 bases. Germline assignment: CDR1 LGHNT and CDR2 FRNRAP. CDR3 length: 12 residues. The CDR3 loop is CASAPPGDTQYF. The CDR3 nucleotides read TGTGCTAGTGCCCCCCCGGGGGATACGCAGTATTTT. Filled out from reference TRBV12-5 and TRBJ2-3, the complete variable domain reads DARVTQTPRHKVTEMGQEVTMRCQPILGHNTVFWYRQTMMQGLELLAYFRNRAPLDDSGMPKDRFSAEMPDATLATLKIQPSEPRDSAVYFCASAPPGDTQYFGPGTRLTVL.

The chain carries TRBV6-2 or TRBV6-3 and TRBJ2-7; TRBD1 agrees at 9 bases. V lost 7 bases to trimming and J lost 5 bases; unmatched junction nucleotides: 9. Germline V gene data show CDR1 as MNHEY and CDR2 as SVGEGT. CDR3 length: 14 residues. The DNA for the CDR3 is TGTGCCAGCAAGCAGACAGGGGGTAGCAACGAGCAGTACTTC. Translated: CASKQTGGSNEQYF.

The chain links TRBV5-5 to TRBJ2-5; possibly TRBD2 for D (5 bases). The CDR3 runs 12 residues. The ends were cut back, 4 bases at V and 13 bases at J, with 17 bases in the middle. Germline CDR1 is SGHKS and CDR2 is YYEKEE (reference sequence). CDR3 sequence (DNA): TGTGCCAGCAGCGTTGAGGTGGGAGAGGTGTACTTC. This gives the protein CASSVEVGEVYF. Full variable domain (outside the CDR3, taken from reference TRBV5-5 and TRBJ2-5): DAGVTQSPTHLIKTRGQQVTLRCSPISGHKSVSWYQQVLGQGPQFIFQYYEKEERGRGNFPDRFSARQFPNYSSELNVNALLLGDSALYLCASSVEVGEVYFGPGTRLLVL.

The chain joins TRBV7-9 to TRBJ2-7, with 13 nucleotides matching TRBD2. The assigned J gene may be wrong: the sequence end matches TRBJ2-4 better. CDR3 length: 20 residues. CDR1 and CDR2 (germline): SEHNR, FQNEAQ (reference sequence). For the CDR3, the DNA is TGTGCCAGCAGCTTAGGTGGACTAGCGGGGGCCGGGGGTCCCAAAAACATTCAGTACTTC. This sequence encodes CASSLGGLAGAGGPKNIQYF.

V and J are TRBV7-2 and TRBJ2-3; TRBD1 agrees at 7 bases. Germline V gene lookup returns CDR1 SGHTA and CDR2 FQGNSA. The CDR3 has 15 residues. With V trimmed by 5 bases and J by 2 bases, 7 bases remained unmatched. The CDR3 reads CASSTTGQFTDTQYF. Here the CDR3 DNA reads TGTGCCAGCAGCACGACGGGACAGTTCACAGATACGCAGTATTTT.

Written as DNA, the CDR3 is TGCAGTGCTTGGAAAGGGAGAAACGGCGAGCAGTACTTC. Protein product: CSAWKGRNGEQYF. This chain links TRBV20-1 with TRBJ2-7, with D perhaps TRBD2 (5 bases). Trimming stripped 5 bases from V and 6 bases from J, with 17 bases between. There are 13 residues in the CDR3. Germline V gene sequence: CDR1 DFQATT, CDR2 SNEGSKA (reference sequence).

This rearrangement joins TRBV14 to TRBJ1-5; D may be TRBD1 (6 bases). There are 15 residues in the CDR3. Germline V gene sequence: CDR1 SGHDN, CDR2 FVKESK. V was clipped by 1 base and J by 4 bases, with 11 bases between them. In nucleotides, the CDR3 is TGTGCCAGCAGCCAAGGGGGGGGGCCTAATCAGCCCCAGCATTTT. It is translated as CASSQGGGPNQPQHF.

V is TRBV7-2 and J is TRBJ2-7, with D unresolved. This CDR3 comprises 14 residues. Germline values: CDR1 SGHTA, CDR2 FQGNSA. Trimming shortened V by 5 bases and J by 3 bases, and 14 bases separated the two germline ends. The CDR3 reads CASSLTAFNYEQYF. CDR3 in DNA: TGTGCCAGCAGCCTCACGGCGTTCAACTACGAGCAGTACTTC.